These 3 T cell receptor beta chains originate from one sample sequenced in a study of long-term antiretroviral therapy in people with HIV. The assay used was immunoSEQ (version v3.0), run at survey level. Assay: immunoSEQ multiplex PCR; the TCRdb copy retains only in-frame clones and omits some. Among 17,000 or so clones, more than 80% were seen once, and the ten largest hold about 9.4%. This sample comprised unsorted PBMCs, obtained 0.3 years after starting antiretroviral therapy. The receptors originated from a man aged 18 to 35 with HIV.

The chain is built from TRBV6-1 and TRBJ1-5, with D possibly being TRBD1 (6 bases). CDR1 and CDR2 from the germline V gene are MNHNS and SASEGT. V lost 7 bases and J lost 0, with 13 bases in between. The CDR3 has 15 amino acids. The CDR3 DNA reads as TGTGCCAGCATCGCGGGGGCGTATAGCAATCAGCCCCAGCATTTT. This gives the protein CASIAGAYSNQPQHF.

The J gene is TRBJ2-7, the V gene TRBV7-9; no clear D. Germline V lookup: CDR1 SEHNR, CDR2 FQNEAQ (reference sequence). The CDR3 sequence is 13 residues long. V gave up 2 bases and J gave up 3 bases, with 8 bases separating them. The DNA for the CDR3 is TGTGCCAGCAGCTTATCACAAAACTACGAGCAGTACGTC. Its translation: CASSLSQNYEQYV.

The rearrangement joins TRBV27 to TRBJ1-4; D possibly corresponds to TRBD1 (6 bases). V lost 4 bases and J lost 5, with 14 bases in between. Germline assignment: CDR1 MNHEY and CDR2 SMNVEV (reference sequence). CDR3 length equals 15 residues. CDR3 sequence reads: CASSSLTGQNEKLFF. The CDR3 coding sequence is TGTGCCAGCAGTTCGCTGACAGGACAGAATGAAAAACTGTTTTTT.